This T cell receptor (beta chain) derives from a study of T cells in Graves' hyperthyroidism and ophthalmopathy. At least ten counts were recorded for this clonotype. The antigen is unknown. Lactation, pregnancy, other autoimmune disease or uncontrolled infection excluded patients. The study based diagnoses on clinical symptoms, serum thyroxine and TRAb, thyroid ultrasound and orbital computed tomography. This CDR3 comprises 17 residues. V lost 4 bases, J lost 0 bases, and 18 bases lay in between. Per the germline V gene, CDR1 is MNHEY and CDR2 is SVGAGI. The investigators amplified TCR beta CDR3 regions from RNA transcripts. With the HTBI primer set, the TCR CDR3 went through a first round of RT-PCR. TCRdb reprocessed the multiplex PCR reads with MiXCR, giving one entry per CDR3 protein. The table includes about 580,000 distinct CDR3 sequences, roughly 46% detected once. Study-level points and caveats: The authors' 13 V-J model separated ophthalmopathy from stable hyperthyroidism. Most expanded thyroid clonotypes above 0.001 also appeared in blood.

Sequenced sample: peripheral blood or thyroid tissue (not recorded which). The TCR sequence derives from a woman younger than 35 with Graves' hyperthyroidism. The chain combines TRBV6-5 with TRBJ1-1; D is unresolved. In nucleotides, the CDR3 is TGTGCCAGCAGTTTGGTCCAACAGAGAACCATGAACACTGAAGCTTTCTTT. Its protein product is CASSLVQQRTMNTEAFF.